The 23 T cell receptor beta chains in this list originate from one sample, sequenced in a study of T-cell memory formation after mild COVID-19. Each CDR3 protein is one row after TCRdb ran MiXCR on the 5' RACE reads. The sample yields a few hundred thousand distinct CDR3 sequences, roughly 26% seen once. Specimen: PBMCs or a T cell subset sorted from them (not recorded which). The receptors originated from an adult woman who had mild COVID-19 (a few samples of this study predate the infection). Cell type and time point are not known.

The chain carries TRBV7-9 and TRBJ2-3, with no clear D. V dropped 4 bases and J dropped 3 bases, with 20 bases sitting between them. The length of the CDR3 is 17 residues. CDR1 is SEHNR, CDR2 FQNEAQ, per germline (reference sequence). CDR3 sequence: CASSSNPLAMGTDTQYF. The CDR3 DNA is TGTGCCAGCAGCTCCAATCCCTTAGCAATGGGGACAGATACGCAGTATTTT.

This clonotype has a handful of counts. This sequence joins TRBV6-5 and TRBJ2-5, with D perhaps matching TRBD2 (6 bases). The germline V gene encodes CDR1 MNHEY and CDR2 SVGAGI. This CDR3 has 16 amino acids. V was clipped by 10 bases and J by 5 bases, with 26 bases between them. The CDR3 DNA reads TGTGCCACCAGACTGGGGGGTAACAGCCTGTGGGAGACCCAGTACTTC. Its translation: CATRLGGNSLWETQYF.

The chain combines TRBV7-9 with TRBJ1-1; D not resolved. V lost 5 bases and J lost 2, with 12 bases in between. Germline CDR1 is SEHNR and CDR2 is FQNEAQ (reference sequence). This CDR3 has 14 residues. This chain's CDR3 is CASSTTDGNTEAFF. CDR3 nucleotide sequence: TGTGCCAGCAGCACCACAGACGGAAACACTGAAGCTTTCTTT.

This clonotype was detected a few times. J is TRBJ1-5 and V is TRBV6-6; the D is unclear. Per the germline V gene, CDR1 is MNHNY and CDR2 is SVGAGI (reference sequence). The CDR3 spans 14 residues. V was pared by 5 bases and J by 0 bases, with 8 bases between. CDR3 sequence: CASSRRNSNQPQHF. CDR3 sequence (DNA): TGTGCCAGCAGTCGACGGAATAGCAATCAGCCCCAGCATTTT.

J is TRBJ2-1 and V is TRBV5-6; D remains ambiguous. The CDR3 covers 16 residues. The germline gives CDR1 SGHDT, CDR2 YYEEEE. The germline V and J ends were trimmed by 4 bases and 10 bases, with 24 bases remaining between them. The CDR3 region has the DNA TGTGCCAGCAGCGAAAACCCCTTTAGGGTGGTCAGGGAGCAGTTCTTC. This gives the protein CASSENPFRVVREQFF.

The V and J genes are TRBV7-6 and TRBJ1-3, with D unresolved. This CDR3 has 11 residues. The V gene lost 7 bases and the J gene lost 6 bases, with 7 bases spanning the gap. Germline V gene sequence: CDR1 SGHVS, CDR2 FNYEAQ. Here the CDR3 reads CASTALNTIYF. In nucleotides, the CDR3 is TGTGCCAGCACTGCTTTAAACACCATATATTTT.

V usage is TRBV4-3 and J usage is TRBJ2-4; possible D gene TRBD2, 5 bases. The CDR3 runs 14 residues. Trimming removed 4 bases from V and 8 bases from J, with 15 bases in between. The germline V gene has CDR1 LGHNA and CDR2 YSLEER. Here the CDR3 reads CASSPSFGVDIQYF. Here the CDR3 DNA reads TGCGCCAGCAGCCCCTCTTTCGGGGTCGACATTCAGTACTTC.

This chain connects TRBV7-2 to TRBJ1-2; 9 bases fit TRBD1. Germline V lookup: CDR1 SGHTA, CDR2 FQGNSA. J lost 8 bases, V lost 5 bases, and 9 bases had no gene match. This CDR3 contains 14 residues. The CDR3 DNA is TGTGCCAGCAGCCCCAGGGGACAGGGAGAAGGCTACACCTTC. Translation: CASSPRGQGEGYTF.

This clonotype was detected only a few times. V and J are TRBV3-1 and TRBJ2-1, with D possibly being TRBD1 (6 bases). CDR3 length: 16 residues. Germline loops: CDR1 LGHDT, CDR2 YNNKEL (reference sequence). V shed 1 base and J shed 5 bases, with 15 bases lying between them. The chain's CDR3 is CASSQARGFWHNEQFF. Written as DNA, the CDR3 is TGTGCCAGCAGCCAAGCGAGGGGGTTTTGGCACAATGAGCAGTTCTTC.

In this sample, this clonotype turned up a few times. The rearrangement links TRBV27 to TRBJ2-3, with TRBD2 matching 11 bases. Germline V gene data show CDR1 as MNHEY and CDR2 as SMNVEV (reference sequence). The CDR3 has 20 residues. The V gene end was trimmed by 5 bases and the J gene end by 0 bases; junction bases not matched to a gene: 16. The CDR3 coding sequence is TGTGCCAGCAGTCTACGGGCTAGCGGGGGGCCTTATCCTAGCACAGATACGCAGTATTTT. Translated: CASSLRASGGPYPSTDTQYF.

The sample holds a few counts of this clonotype. The CDR3 loop reads CASSLTGSLTDTQYF. The CDR3 DNA reads TGCGCCAGCAGCTTGACGGGGAGCTTGACAGATACGCAGTATTTT. J is TRBJ2-3 and V is TRBV5-1, with a possible D match to TRBD2 (5 bases). There are 15 residues in the CDR3. Germline CDR1 SGHRS, CDR2 YFSETQ. Trimming cost V 1 base and J 3 bases, with 12 bases left between them. Together with reference TRBV5-1 and TRBJ2-3, the CDR3 gives the full variable domain: KAGVTQTPRYLIKTRGQQVTLSCSPISGHRSVSWYQQTPGQGLQFLFEYFSETQRNKGNFPGRFSGRQFSNSRSEMNVSTLELGDSALYLCASSLTGSLTDTQYFGPGTRLTVL.

The chain carries TRBV2 and TRBJ2-3; 9 bases map to TRBD1. The CDR3 is made up of 15 amino acids. CDR1 and CDR2 (germline): SNHLY, FYNNEI. V was clipped by 5 bases and J by 5 bases; unmatched bases: 8. CDR3 amino acids: CASSPGQGLGDTQYF. CDR3 DNA sequence: TGTGCCAGCAGTCCGGGACAGGGTCTCGGAGATACGCAGTATTTT. Looking up the rest from reference TRBV2 and TRBJ2-3 gives the full variable domain: EPEVTQTPSHQVTQMGQEVILRCVPISNHLYFYWYRQILGQKVEFLVSFYNNEISEKSEIFDDQFSVERPDGSNFTLKIRSTKLEDSAMYFCASSPGQGLGDTQYFGPGTRLTVL.

J is TRBJ1-2 and V is TRBV5-1; tentatively, D is TRBD1 (5 bases). Trimming pared 4 bases from V and 6 bases from J, leaving 16 bases between. The CDR3 consists of 14 residues. Germline CDR1 and CDR2: SGHRS and YFSETQ. Here the CDR3 reads CASSAMRGNHGYTF. The CDR3 bases are TGCGCCAGCAGCGCCATGAGGGGCAACCATGGCTACACCTTC.

The V gene is TRBV7-9, the J gene TRBJ2-1; the D gene is possibly TRBD2 (6 bases). With 3 bases removed from V and 4 bases from J, the gap between germline ends came to 13 bases. CDR1 is SEHNR and CDR2 is FQNEAQ in the germline V gene (reference sequence). The CDR3 has 15 residues. The CDR3 sequence: CASSFRGGRYNEQFF. As DNA, the CDR3 is TGTGCCAGCAGCTTCCGGGGAGGTCGGTACAATGAGCAGTTCTTC.

The sample holds a few counts of this clonotype. Here the CDR3 DNA reads TGTGCCAGCAGTGCGTCTTGGACAGGGGGTCGGGCTAACTATGGCTACACCTTC. Amino acids: CASSASWTGGRANYGYTF. The chain couples TRBV25-1 to TRBJ1-2, with 10 bases matching TRBD1. V lost 4 bases and J lost 0; bases outside the gene matches: 11. Germline assignment: CDR1 MGHDK and CDR2 SYGVNS. The CDR3 runs 18 residues.

This chain connects TRBV14 to TRBJ2-5; D is tentatively TRBD1 or TRBD2 (6 bases each). CDR3 size: 16 residues. The germline V gene has CDR1 SGHDN and CDR2 FVKESK. Trimming removed 0 bases from V and 1 base from J, with 12 bases in between. This CDR3 reads CASSQDFGGGQETQYF. DNA of the CDR3: TGTGCCAGCAGCCAAGATTTTGGAGGGGGCCAAGAGACCCAGTACTTC.

J is TRBJ1-1 and V is TRBV12-3 or TRBV12-4, with D possibly matching TRBD1 (5 bases). This CDR3 has 14 amino acids. V lost 8 bases and J 5 bases, leaving 18 bases between the germline ends. CDR3 sequence reads: CASPLGESMTEAFF. In nucleotides, the CDR3 is TGTGCCAGCCCCTTAGGGGAATCGATGACTGAAGCTTTCTTT.

This clonotype was picked up a small number of times. The V gene is TRBV30, the J gene TRBJ1-5; no reliable D call. The CDR3 is 13 amino acids. The V and J ends lost 3 bases and 5 bases respectively, with 11 bases between them. Germline CDR1 is GTSNPN and CDR2 is SVGIG (reference sequence). The CDR3 loop reads CAWRSGIHQPQHF. The CDR3 DNA follows: TGTGCCTGGAGGTCGGGGATCCATCAGCCCCAGCATTTT.

This clonotype was observed a few times. The gene calls are TRBV12-3 or TRBV12-4 and TRBJ2-7; 7 bases align to TRBD1. This CDR3 comprises 14 residues. After removal of 6 bases from V and 1 base from J, the junction contained 6 bases not matched to a gene. CDR3 sequence (DNA): TGTGCCAGCAGCCCGACAGGGTTATCCTACGAGCAGTACTTC. It is translated as CASSPTGLSYEQYF.

This clonotype was counted a few times. This chain links TRBV6-5 with TRBJ2-2, with D perhaps TRBD1 or TRBD2 (6 bases each). The ends were cut back, 7 bases at V and 3 bases at J, with 12 bases in the middle. Germline lookup yields CDR1 MNHEY and CDR2 SVGAGI. This CDR3 comprises 14 residues. CDR3 DNA: TGTGCCAGCACCATGAGGGGGGACACCGGGGAGCTGTTTTTT. This gives the protein CASTMRGDTGELFF.

V gene TRBV12-3 or TRBV12-4 combines with J gene TRBJ2-3, with 12 positions matching TRBD2. The CDR3 sequence is 19 residues long. V was pared by 4 bases and J by 1 base, with 12 bases of the junction left unmatched. The CDR3 region has the DNA TGTGCCAGCAGTTCCCGGACTAGCGGGAACATCCTCGGCACAGATACGCAGTATTTT. Protein sequence: CASSSRTSGNILGTDTQYF.

The V call is TRBV9, the J call TRBJ2-1, with a weak D call TRBD2 (6 bases). The CDR3 runs to 14 residues. The germline V gene encodes CDR1 SGDLS and CDR2 YYNGEE. Trimming took 2 bases from V and 1 from J, leaving 7 bases between them. CDR3 DNA: TGTGCCAGCAGCGTGACTAGTTCCTACAATGAGCAGTTCTTC. Its protein product is CASSVTSSYNEQFF.

This clonotype was found a few times. CDR3 region: CASSPRALNTEAFF. The CDR3 DNA reads as TGTGCCAGCAGTCCTCGGGCCCTGAACACTGAAGCTTTCTTT. V gene TRBV5-4 combines with J gene TRBJ1-1; no firm D call. The CDR3 length is 14 residues. Germline V gene sequence: CDR1 SGHNT, CDR2 YYREEE (reference sequence). V lost 5 bases, J lost 0 bases, and 11 bases lay in between.